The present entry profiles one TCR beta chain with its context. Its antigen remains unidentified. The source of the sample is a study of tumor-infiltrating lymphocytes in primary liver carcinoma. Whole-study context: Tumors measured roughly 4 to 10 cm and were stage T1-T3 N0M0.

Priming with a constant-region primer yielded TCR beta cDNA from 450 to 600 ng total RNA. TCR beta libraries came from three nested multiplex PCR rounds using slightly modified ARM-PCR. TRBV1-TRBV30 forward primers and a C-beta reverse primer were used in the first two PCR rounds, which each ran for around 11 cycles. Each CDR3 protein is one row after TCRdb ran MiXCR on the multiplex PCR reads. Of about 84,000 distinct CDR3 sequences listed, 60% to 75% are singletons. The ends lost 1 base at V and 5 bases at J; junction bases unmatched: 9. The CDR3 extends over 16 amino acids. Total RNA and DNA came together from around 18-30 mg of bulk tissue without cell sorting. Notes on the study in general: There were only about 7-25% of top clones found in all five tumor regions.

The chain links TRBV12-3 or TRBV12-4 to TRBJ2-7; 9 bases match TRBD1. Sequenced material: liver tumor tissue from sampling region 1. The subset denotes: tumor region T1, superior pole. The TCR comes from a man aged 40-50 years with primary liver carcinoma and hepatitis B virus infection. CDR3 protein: CASSLGTGTGRHEQYV. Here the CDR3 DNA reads TGTGCCAGCAGTTTAGGAACCGGGACAGGGAGACACGAGCAGTACGTC.